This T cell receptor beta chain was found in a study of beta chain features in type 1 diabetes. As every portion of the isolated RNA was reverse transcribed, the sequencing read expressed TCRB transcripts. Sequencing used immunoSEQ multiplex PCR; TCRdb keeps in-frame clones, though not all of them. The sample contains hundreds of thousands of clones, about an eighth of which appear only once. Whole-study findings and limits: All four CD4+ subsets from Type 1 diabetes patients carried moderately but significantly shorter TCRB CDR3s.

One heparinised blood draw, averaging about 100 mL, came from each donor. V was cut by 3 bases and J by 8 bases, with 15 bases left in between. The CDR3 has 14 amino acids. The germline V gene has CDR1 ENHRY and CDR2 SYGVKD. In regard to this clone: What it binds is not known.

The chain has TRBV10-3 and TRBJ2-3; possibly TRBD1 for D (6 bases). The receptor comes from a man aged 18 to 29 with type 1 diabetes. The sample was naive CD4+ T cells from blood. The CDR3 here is CAISDGTSSRTQYF. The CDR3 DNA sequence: TGTGCCATCAGTGATGGGACAAGCTCTCGTACGCAGTATTTT.